These 14 T cell receptor beta chains were sequenced from one sample in a study of shared clonotypes between healthy human individuals. TCRdb's table, derived via immunoSEQ multiplex PCR, lists solely in-frame clones and lacks some. In the table there are roughly 1,500,000 clones, 95% to 99% of which are singletons. The sequenced sample consisted of naive CD4+ T cells sorted from blood. Specified subset: CD45RA+ positively selected. Every receptor here comes from a man aged 25 to 40 in good health.

This clone was recorded once. The chain combines TRBV5-1 with TRBJ2-7; D perhaps matches TRBD2 (6 bases). V lost 3 bases, J lost 3 bases, and 13 bases lay in between. CDR1 SGHRS and CDR2 YFSETQ come from the germline V gene. The CDR3 loop spans 14 amino acids. This chain's CDR3 is CASSSTGTVYEQYF. The CDR3 DNA reads as TGCGCCAGCAGCTCCACCGGGACTGTCTACGAGCAGTACTTC.

This chain links TRBV10-3 with TRBJ1-4; D ambiguous. Trimming removed 5 bases from V and 7 bases from J, with 17 bases in between. The CDR3 sequence is 15 residues long. CDR1 is ENHRY, CDR2 SYGVKD, per germline. CDR3 sequence reads: CAISNSALGGEKLFF. The CDR3 DNA reads as TGTGCCATCAGTAATTCAGCCCTGGGAGGTGAAAAACTGTTTTTT.

The chain has TRBV7-8 and TRBJ1-5; no clear D gene. The germline CDR1 and CDR2 sequences are SGHVS and FQNEAQ. The CDR3 runs 15 residues. Trimming pared 5 bases from V and 0 bases from J, leaving 11 bases between. The CDR3 reads CASSADGYSNQPQHF. CDR3 in DNA: TGTGCCAGCAGCGCGGACGGTTATAGCAATCAGCCCCAGCATTTT.

This chain uses TRBV6-1 with TRBJ1-4; D not certain. This CDR3 is built from 15 residues. V was pared by 2 bases and J by 0 bases, with 7 bases between. The germline V gene has CDR1 MNHNS and CDR2 SASEGT. CDR3 sequence: CASSELQTTNEKLFF. The CDR3 DNA reads as TGTGCCAGCAGTGAATTACAGACAACTAATGAAAAACTGTTTTTT.

This chain joins TRBV27 and TRBJ2-1; 11 bases match TRBD2. The germline V gene encodes CDR1 MNHEY and CDR2 SMNVEV (reference sequence). V dropped 1 base and J dropped 8; count of bases not matched to a gene: 16. CDR3 length equals 19 residues. CDR3 sequence reads: CASSLYGESWASGRHEQFF. The CDR3 nucleotides are TGTGCCAGCAGTTTATACGGAGAAAGTTGGGCTAGCGGGAGGCATGAGCAGTTCTTC.

The chain couples TRBV6-5 to TRBJ1-2, with D maybe TRBD1 (5 bases). Germline V CDR1 and CDR2: MNHEY, SVGAGI. The CDR3 has 13 residues. V was cut by 6 bases and J by 2 bases, with 10 bases left in between. DNA for the CDR3: TGTGCCAGCAGCGACAGCCTCAACTATGGCTACACCTTC. Amino acids: CASSDSLNYGYTF.

The rearrangement uses TRBV10-3 and TRBJ2-1; D is unresolved. Germline assignment: CDR1 ENHRY and CDR2 SYGVKD. CDR3 size: 15 residues. The V gene lost 4 bases and the J gene lost 0 bases, with 10 bases spanning the gap. CDR3 sequence reads: CAISVGLNSYNEQFF. DNA for the CDR3: TGTGCCATCAGTGTAGGGTTGAACTCCTACAATGAGCAGTTCTTC.

The chain has TRBV2 and TRBJ2-5; 8 bases line up with TRBD1. The CDR3 consists of 12 residues. Unmatched junction bases numbered 4, after V lost 8 bases and J lost 5 bases. Germline CDR1 and CDR2: SNHLY and FYNNEI. The CDR3 nucleotides are TGTGCCAGCGGACAGGGTTTCGAGACCCAGTACTTC. Translation: CASGQGFETQYF. Filled out from reference TRBV2 and TRBJ2-5, the complete variable domain reads EPEVTQTPSHQVTQMGQEVILRCVPISNHLYFYWYRQILGQKVEFLVSFYNNEISEKSEIFDDQFSVERPDGSNFTLKIRSTKLEDSAMYFCASGQGFETQYFGPGTRLLVL.

The CDR3 is CASSLRRDTQYF. CDR3 coding DNA: TGTGCCAGCTCTCTTAGGAGGGATACGCAGTATTTT. This sequence joins TRBV18 and TRBJ2-3; a possible D gene is TRBD2 (5 bases). Germline V gene data show CDR1 as KGHSH and CDR2 as LQKENI. The CDR3 is made up of 12 amino acids. Trimming took off 6 bases at V and 6 bases at J, with 10 bases between the two ends.

About this clone itself: Other DNA sequences in the same sample also yield this CDR3. The chain couples TRBV19 to TRBJ1-5, with 8 bases fitting TRBD1. The V gene's germline CDR1 is LNHDA and CDR2 SQIVND (reference sequence). The CDR3 extends over 14 amino acids. V lost 2 bases, J lost 4 bases, and 1 base stayed unmatched. The CDR3 nucleotides read TGTGCCAGTAGTATACAGGGGGCGAATCAGCCCCAGCATTTT. It is translated as CASSIQGANQPQHF. Variable domain in full (rest from reference TRBV19 and TRBJ1-5): DGGITQSPKYLFRKEGQNVTLSCEQNLNHDAMYWYRQDPGQGLRLIYYSQIVNDFQKGDIAEGYSVSREKKESFPLTVTSAQKNPTAFYLCASSIQGANQPQHFGDGTRLSIL.

Notes on this clone: An end of the junction differs from the germline gene, which may be a read error. The chain links TRBV7-7 to TRBJ2-5; possible D gene TRBD1, 5 bases. This CDR3 is 14 amino acids long. Per germline, CDR1 SSHAT and CDR2 FNYEAQ (reference sequence). DNA of the CDR3: TGTGCTAGCAGCTTAGTGACAGTAGGCGAGACCCAGTACTTC. It is translated as CASSLVTVGETQYF.

The rearrangement joins TRBV9 to TRBJ2-1; D is possibly TRBD1 (7 bases). With 4 bases removed from V and 4 bases from J, the gap between germline ends came to 21 bases. Germline-derived CDR1 and CDR2 are SGDLS and YYNGEE. This CDR3 has 17 amino acids. The CDR3 bases are TGTGCCAGCAGCTCCCCCGGTGGCGGGACAGAGTACAATGAGCAGTTCTTC. Its translation is CASSSPGGGTEYNEQFF.

This chain joins TRBV19 and TRBJ2-7, with 7 bases fitting TRBD2. This CDR3 region has 13 residues. V lost 5 bases, J lost 2 bases, and 3 bases stayed unmatched. Germline values: CDR1 LNHDA, CDR2 SQIVND (reference sequence). The CDR3 sequence is CASSPGGTYEQYF. CDR3 nucleotides: TGTGCCAGTAGTCCGGGGGGAACCTACGAGCAGTACTTC. The entire variable domain, with the rest obtained from reference TRBV19 and TRBJ2-7, is as follows: DGGITQSPKYLFRKEGQNVTLSCEQNLNHDAMYWYRQDPGQGLRLIYYSQIVNDFQKGDIAEGYSVSREKKESFPLTVTSAQKNPTAFYLCASSPGGTYEQYFGPGTRLTVT.

This clone showed up just once. The rearrangement joins TRBV4-1 to TRBJ2-3; D tentatively reads TRBD1 or TRBD2 (5 bases each). The CDR3 is 16 amino acids. V dropped 0 bases and J dropped 9 bases, with 19 bases sitting between them. The V gene's germline CDR1 is MGHRA and CDR2 YSYEKL. The DNA of the CDR3 is TGCGCCAGCAGCCAAGATTTCGGGGCGCGACTAATAACGCAGTATTTT. Translated, it gives CASSQDFGARLITQYF.